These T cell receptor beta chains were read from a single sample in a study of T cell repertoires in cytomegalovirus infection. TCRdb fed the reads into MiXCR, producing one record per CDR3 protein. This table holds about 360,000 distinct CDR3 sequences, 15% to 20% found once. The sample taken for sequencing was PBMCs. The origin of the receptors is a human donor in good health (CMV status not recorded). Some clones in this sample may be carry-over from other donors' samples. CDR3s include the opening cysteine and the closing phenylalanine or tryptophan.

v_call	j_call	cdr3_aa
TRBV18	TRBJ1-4	CASSPGSLGTNEKLFF
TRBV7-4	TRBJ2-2	CASSFRAFSDTGELFF
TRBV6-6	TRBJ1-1	CASSYAGTENTEAFF
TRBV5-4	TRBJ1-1	CASSRELNTEAFF
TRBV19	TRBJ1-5	CASSIGVGQPQHF
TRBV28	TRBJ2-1	CASSFYRGQFF
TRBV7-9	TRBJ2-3	CASSPPGLRKDTQYF
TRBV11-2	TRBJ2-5	CASSSAPGETQYF
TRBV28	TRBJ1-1	CASSFTAQFEAFF
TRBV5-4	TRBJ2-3	CASSLMSSGRDTQYF
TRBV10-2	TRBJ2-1	CASGAGGRSYNEQFF
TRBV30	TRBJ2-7	CAWSAEGYEQYF
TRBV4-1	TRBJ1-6	CASSPRSGDASPLHF
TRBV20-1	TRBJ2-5	CSARDGNVETQYF
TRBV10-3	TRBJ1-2	CAISEKGTYYGYTF
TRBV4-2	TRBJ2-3	CASSHQSGVINTQYF
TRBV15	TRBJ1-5	CATSRENSNQPQHF
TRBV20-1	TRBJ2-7	CSARDGQGPGYEQYF
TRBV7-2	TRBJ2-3	CASSYVAGGSTDTQYF
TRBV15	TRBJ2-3	CATSRTLTSSRFSTTDTQYF
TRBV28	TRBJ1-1	CASRLRGEAFF
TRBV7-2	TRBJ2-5	CASSLYGTGGGQETQYF
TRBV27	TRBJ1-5	CASSLSLGAQPQHF
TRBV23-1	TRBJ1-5	CASSQFWAGGEPQHF
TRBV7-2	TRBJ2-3	CASTSMVDTQYF
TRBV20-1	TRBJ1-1	CSASRGNTEAFF
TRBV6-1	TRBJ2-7	CASNSGGLSYEQYF
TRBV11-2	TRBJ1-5	CASSRTGFDQPQHF
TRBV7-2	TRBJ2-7	CASSLVGTSGVTSYEQYF
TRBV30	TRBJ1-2	CAWSVVFLNYGYTF
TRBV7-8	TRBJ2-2	CASSLAAGGTGELFF
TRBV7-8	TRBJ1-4	CASRRGRGQEKLFF
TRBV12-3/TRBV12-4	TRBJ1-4	CASSFAGAGEKLFF
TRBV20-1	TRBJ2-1	CSARDSRNTGGNEQFF
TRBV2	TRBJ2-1	CASRALAGGDNEQFF
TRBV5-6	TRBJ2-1	CASSPEGTSGSREFF
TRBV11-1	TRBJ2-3	CASSWGGSTDTQYF